Below are 10 T cell receptor beta chains sequenced from a single sample in a study of response to subunit inactivated influenza vaccine. In TCRdb, the RT-PCR reads were re-called with MiXCR into one record per CDR3 protein. The table records about 500,000 distinct CDR3 sequences, about 15% of them present only once. Here the sequenced sample was CD4+ T cells sorted from PBMCs, taken 23 months after vaccination. These receptors all stem from a man between 50 and 70 years old who received an inactivated influenza vaccine.

There are a few counts of this clonotype. The V gene is TRBV5-1, the J gene TRBJ2-7, with TRBD1 matching 10 bases. Per the germline V gene, CDR1 is SGHRS and CDR2 is YFSETQ. The CDR3 runs 14 residues. V lost 2 bases and J lost 7; bases outside the gene matches: 6. Written as DNA, the CDR3 is TGCGCCAGCAGCTTTACGGGACAGGGGCGAGAGCAGTACTTC. Residues: CASSFTGQGREQYF.

Ten or more counts support this clonotype. The chain uses TRBV4-3 and TRBJ2-3, with 8 positions matching TRBD2. Germline CDR1 and CDR2: LGHNA and YSLEER. V gave up 0 bases and J gave up 6 bases; unmatched junction bases: 8. This CDR3 spans 16 amino acids. The chain's CDR3 is CASSQDYGRAPDTQYF. The CDR3 DNA reads TGCGCCAGCAGCCAAGACTACGGGAGGGCCCCCGATACGCAGTATTTT.

This clonotype has a handful of counts. This chain connects TRBV3-1 to TRBJ2-2; TRBD2 agrees at 8 bases. The ends lost 3 bases at V and 7 bases at J; junction bases unmatched: 4. The CDR3 contains 14 residues. Per germline, CDR1 LGHDT and CDR2 YNNKEL (reference sequence). The CDR3 region is CASSQPGGYGELFF. DNA for the CDR3: TGTGCCAGCAGCCAGCCGGGAGGGTACGGGGAGCTGTTTTTT.

The gene calls are TRBV6-1 and TRBJ2-1; D gene ambiguous. V gave up 5 bases and J gave up 8 bases, with 13 bases separating them. CDR1 is MNHNS and CDR2 is SASEGT in the germline V gene. CDR3 size: 13 residues. CDR3 DNA: TGTGCCAGCAGTCAAATATTAATGGATGAGCAGTTCTTC. It yields the protein CASSQILMDEQFF.

The chain combines TRBV5-5 with TRBJ2-1, with D hard to call. CDR1 is SGHKS and CDR2 is YYEKEE in the germline V gene (reference sequence). This CDR3 has 13 amino acids. The V gene lost 2 bases and the J gene lost 5 bases, with 8 bases spanning the gap. Written as DNA, the CDR3 is TGTGCCAGCAGCTTCGGTGCCAACAATGAGCAGTTCTTC. Translated: CASSFGANNEQFF.

A few counts support this clonotype. The gene calls are TRBV7-9 and TRBJ2-1; D unclear. This CDR3 region has 12 residues. Between the trimmed V and J ends, which lost 7 bases and 8 bases, there was a span of 12 bases. CDR1 and CDR2 from the germline V gene are SEHNR and FQNEAQ (reference sequence). Here the CDR3 reads CASTLSRHEQFF. The CDR3 DNA is TGTGCCAGCACCCTCAGCCGGCATGAGCAGTTCTTC.

This clonotype has a handful of counts. This chain uses TRBV11-2 with TRBJ2-7; D ambiguous. There are 15 residues in the CDR3. The germline gives CDR1 SGHAT, CDR2 FQNNGV. V lost 0 bases to trimming and J lost 0 bases, with 9 bases between them. This CDR3 reads CASSLDFASSYEQYF. CDR3 in DNA: TGTGCCAGCAGCTTAGATTTTGCCTCCTCCTACGAGCAGTACTTC. The complete variable domain, with remaining parts taken from reference TRBV11-2 and TRBJ2-7, reads EAGVAQSPRYKIIEKRQSVAFWCNPISGHATLYWYQQILGQGPKLLIQFQNNGVVDDSQLPKDRFSAERLKGVDSTLKIQPAKLEDSAVYLCASSLDFASSYEQYFGPGTRLTVT.

This clonotype turned up a few times. J is TRBJ1-3 and V is TRBV5-4; the match to TRBD1 covers 9 bases. Trimming took 4 bases from V and 0 from J; bases not matched to a gene: 5. The CDR3 runs 16 residues. Germline assignment: CDR1 SGHNT and CDR2 YYREEE (reference sequence). In DNA, the CDR3 is TGTGCCAGCAGCGCAACAGGGGGCGGCTCTGGAAACACCATATATTTT. This sequence encodes CASSATGGGSGNTIYF.

This clonotype has more than one count but fewer than ten. V is TRBV20-1 and J is TRBJ1-5, with D uncertain. CDR1 and CDR2 from the germline V gene are DFQATT and SNEGSKA (reference sequence). CDR3 size: 13 residues. V lost 0 bases and J lost 7, with 10 bases in between. CDR3 bases: TGCAGTGCTAGAGATGGGTTACTACAGCCCCAGCATTTT. Its protein product is CSARDGLLQPQHF.

The chain carries TRBV20-1 and TRBJ2-3, with TRBD2 matching over 15 bases. This CDR3 has 16 amino acids. V shed 4 bases and J 5 bases; nucleotides not matched to a gene: 7. Germline V gene lookup returns CDR1 DFQATT and CDR2 SNEGSKA (reference sequence). CDR3 region: CSAIGLAGGRRDTQYF. The CDR3 nucleotides read TGCAGTGCTATAGGACTAGCGGGAGGGCGAAGAGATACGCAGTATTTT.